The entry below gives a single TCR beta chain sequence along with its context. Either two negative PCRs, clearance, or symptom resolution qualified Cohort 3 donors as recovered. This record belongs to a study of blood T cell repertoires in COVID-19. This CDR3 has 14 amino acids. V shed 4 bases and J shed 6 bases, with 14 bases lying between them. Per germline, CDR1 SGHDT and CDR2 YYEEEE. Profiled with immunoSEQ multiplex PCR; TCRdb holds only in-frame clones, not every one. The data contain roughly 370,000 clones, around nine tenths of them singletons. The specimen was PBMCs or T cells enriched from blood (not recorded which). This TCR was sampled from a woman aged 45-60 years who had recovered from COVID-19. This rearrangement joins TRBV5-6 to TRBJ1-5; D may be TRBD1 (5 bases). The DNA of the CDR3 is TGTGCCAGCAGCCGAGGTGGGGCATCTCAGCCCCAGCATTTT. It codes for CASSRGGASQPQHF. Variable domain in full (rest from reference TRBV5-6 and TRBJ1-5): DAGVTQSPTHLIKTRGQQVTLRCSPKSGHDTVSWYQQALGQGPQFIFQYYEEEERQRGNFPDRFSGHQFPNYSSELNVNALLLGDSALYLCASSRGGASQPQHFGDGTRLSIL.